The 11 T cell receptor beta chains below come from one sample, sequenced in a study of cytomegalovirus exposure and HLA in healthy donors. PCR amplification relied on 60 Vbeta primers (plus 13 Jbeta primers). The data were produced by immunoSEQ multiplex PCR, yet TCRdb's version contains in-frame clones alone and is incomplete. The sample yields some 150,000 clones, over 70% seen once. The sequenced sample consisted of PBMCs. The receptors come from a middle-aged woman in good health and CMV-seronegative.

The J gene is TRBJ2-7, the V gene TRBV21-1; the table gives TRBD2 as D, unverified against the DNA. TRBV21-1 is labeled a pseudogene. The CDR3 covers 21 residues. The CDR3 region is CASSIRTGGLAGGPYSYEQYF. The CDR3 DNA reads as TGTGCCAGCAGCATCCGGACAGGGGGCCTAGCGGGAGGGCCCTATTCCTACGAGCAGTACTTC.

This clone is a singleton in its sample. This sequence joins TRBV5-1 and TRBJ1-5; D is perhaps TRBD1 (5 bases). V shed 0 bases and J shed 5 bases, with 12 bases lying between them. The germline gives CDR1 SGHRS, CDR2 YFSETQ. The CDR3 extends over 15 amino acids. DNA of the CDR3: TGCGCCAGCAGCTTGGCGGGCAGGGTTGATCAGCCCCAGCATTTT. Amino acids: CASSLAGRVDQPQHF.

This clone occurred once. The rearrangement uses TRBV4-1 and TRBJ1-2; TRBD1 agrees at 8 bases. The V gene end was trimmed by 4 bases and the J gene end by 6 bases; junction bases not matched to a gene: 13. This CDR3 spans 16 amino acids. Looked up from germline, CDR1 is MGHRA and CDR2 is YSYEKL. DNA for the CDR3: TGCGCCAGCAGCCTAAGCAGACAGGGGATAGCTAATGGCTACACCTTC. This sequence encodes CASSLSRQGIANGYTF.

The chain joins TRBV11-3 to TRBJ1-1; D is ambiguous. Trimming took off 3 bases at V and 3 bases at J, with 11 bases between the two ends. Germline V CDR1 and CDR2: SGHNT, YENEEA. This CDR3 has 14 residues. CDR3: CASSLEGADTEAFF. Written as DNA, the CDR3 is TGTGCCAGCAGCTTGGAGGGTGCGGACACTGAAGCTTTCTTT.

The J gene is TRBJ1-1, the V gene TRBV15, with 9 positions matching TRBD1. The CDR3 has 13 residues. V trimming: 8 bases; J trimming: 4 bases; junction bases outside the gene matches: 5. Looked up from germline, CDR1 is LNHNV and CDR2 is YYDKDF (reference sequence). The CDR3 loop reads CATGQGYSTEAFF. DNA of the CDR3: TGTGCCACCGGACAGGGGTACAGCACTGAAGCTTTCTTT.

V is TRBV5-1 and J is TRBJ2-3, with a possible D match to TRBD2 (5 bases). The V gene lost 5 bases and the J gene lost 2 bases, with 18 bases spanning the gap. Germline assignment: CDR1 SGHRS and CDR2 YFSETQ. CDR3 length: 16 amino acids. DNA for the CDR3: TGCGCCAGCAGACCAGGAGCGGCACAATCCACAGATACGCAGTATTTT. Translated: CASRPGAAQSTDTQYF.

The rearrangement uses TRBV7-9 and TRBJ1-6; the match to TRBD1 covers 7 bases. Germline trimming cut 5 bases from V and 6 bases from J; bases unmatched to any gene: 7. The CDR3 loop spans 15 amino acids. Germline V CDR1 and CDR2: SEHNR, FQNEAQ (reference sequence). CDR3 DNA sequence: TGTGCCAGCAGCGCAACGACAGGGACTAATTCACCCCTCCACTTT. Its translation is CASSATTGTNSPLHF.

The chain has TRBV19 and TRBJ2-1, with 7 bases matching TRBD2. V shed 1 base and J 1 base; nucleotides not matched to a gene: 7. The germline V gene has CDR1 LNHDA and CDR2 SQIVND (reference sequence). The CDR3 length is 17 residues. In DNA form, the CDR3 reads TGTGCCAGTAGTATAGGCAGCGGGGACCAATCCTACAATGAGCAGTTCTTC. Translation gives CASSIGSGDQSYNEQFF.

Comments on this clone: One end of the junction is discordant with germline, which a read error may explain. CDR3 in amino acids: CSSSLGPGLAFTDTQYF. In DNA, the CDR3 is TGTTCCAGCAGCTTAGGCCCGGGACTAGCGTTTACAGATACGCAGTATTTT. V usage is TRBV7-9 and J usage is TRBJ2-3; 10 bases are shared with TRBD2. This CDR3 region has 17 residues. Germline CDR1 SEHNR, CDR2 FQNEAQ (reference sequence).

The rearrangement joins TRBV19 to TRBJ1-5; the D is unclear. The V gene's germline CDR1 is LNHDA and CDR2 SQIVND (reference sequence). The CDR3 spans 13 residues. Trimming stripped 8 bases from V and 11 bases from J, with 19 bases between. CDR3 bases: TGTGCCAGTGATGACACGGCCCGCAGGACCCAGCATTTT. Translated, it gives CASDDTARRTQHF.

V is TRBV6-5 and J is TRBJ2-1; 8 bases line up with TRBD2. Germline V lookup: CDR1 MNHEY, CDR2 SVGAGI. This CDR3 is 15 amino acids long. Germline trimming cut 5 bases from V and 0 bases from J; bases unmatched to any gene: 3. CDR3 bases: TGTGCCAGCAGTCGACTAGCGAACTCCTACAATGAGCAGTTCTTC. Residues: CASSRLANSYNEQFF.